This TCR beta chain was captured by sequencing in a study of cytomegalovirus exposure and HLA in healthy donors. Study-wide points: The authors later linked a missense DCLRE1C variant to TCR beta V- and J-gene trimming. Prediction of most subjects' HLA-A and HLA-B alleles by TCR beta sequences was reportedly accurate. Roughly uniform depth of sequencing across donors was assumed in presence/absence analyses. It was only CMV serostatus that was available as immune exposure information.

Both 60 Vbeta primers and 13 Jbeta primers went into the PCR. Data came from immunoSEQ multiplex PCR; TCRdb stores just in-frame clones and leaves some out. The sample records about 140,000 clones, around 80% being singletons. Germline CDR1 is MNHNS and CDR2 is SASEGT. CDR3 size: 17 residues. The ends lost 4 bases at V and 8 bases at J; junction bases unmatched: 11. As regards this clone: Its antigen is as yet unknown.

The sample comprised PBMCs. The chain combines TRBV6-1 with TRBJ2-3, with TRBD2 identical over 14 bases. The sequence derives from a female donor in good health and CMV-seronegative. The CDR3 spells CASSGTSGGRSFGTQYF. In DNA form, the CDR3 reads TGTGCCAGCAGTGGGACTAGCGGGGGGCGATCCTTCGGTACGCAGTATTTT.